This T cell receptor (beta chain) was obtained from a study of human T cells and chemical hapten exposure. The CDR3 runs to 16 residues. In germline, CDR1 is MNHEY, CDR2 SMNVEV (reference sequence). J lost 6 bases, V lost 4 bases, and 9 bases had no gene match. Time point defined: pre-sensitization, week 0. Treatment meaning: therapeutic diphenylcyclopropenone sensitization with weekly scalp DPC. This clonotype was counted many times. The antigen remains unidentified. Each cDNA molecule in the library carried unique molecular identifiers. A single record per CDR3 protein comes from TCRdb applying MiXCR to the RACE reads. The sample has 85,000 to 90,000 distinct CDR3 sequences, around 10% seen once. Regarding the study as a whole: The immune response of these alopecia patients might not match healthy individuals'.

The clonotype was recovered from a woman in her forties with alopecia areata. Some clones in this sample may be carry-over from other donors' samples. The chain links TRBV27 to TRBJ2-4; 10 bases align to TRBD2. Sample: whole blood, taken in connection with sensitization to the hapten diphenylcyclopropenone (DPC). Here the CDR3 reads CASSSFSQRGGNIQYF. CDR3 nucleotides: TGTGCCAGCAGTTCCTTCTCGCAGCGGGGGGGAAACATTCAGTACTTC.